Listed below are T cell receptor beta chains from one sample, sequenced in a study of blood T cell repertoires in COVID-19. TCRdb's copy holds only in-frame clones and misses some; the assay was immunoSEQ multiplex PCR. This table has under 250,000 clones, about 90% appearing once. Specimen: peripheral blood. The source is a man older than 75 with acute or convalescent COVID-19. Both conserved end residues are part of each CDR3.

v_gene,j_gene,CDR3aa
TRBV5-5,TRBJ1-3,CASSLANRGSGNTIYF
TRBV7-9,TRBJ1-4,CASSSEGQGTLREKLFF
TRBV3-1/TRBV3-2,TRBJ2-7,CASSLLSSGREQYF
TRBV4-2,TRBJ2-5,CASSQGRQGQETQYF
TRBV4-1,TRBJ1-5,CASSQVGGSNQPQHF
TRBV11-2,TRBJ1-1,CASSLYGRVSMNTEAFF
TRBV6-2/TRBV6-3,TRBJ2-7,CASSYGARYEQYF
TRBV18,TRBJ1-6,CASSPKRSAPLHF
TRBV7-2,TRBJ2-3,CASSFSGGQGPDTQYF
TRBV4-1,TRBJ2-7,CASSPGTGVGYEQYF
TRBV2,TRBJ2-7,CASRRAGGGAYEQYF
TRBV7-2,TRBJ1-5,CASSLDRFNQPQHF
TRBV9,TRBJ2-7,CASSGAGGFGTYEQYF
TRBV7-6,TRBJ2-3,CASSLFTGGPGDTQYF
TRBV23-1,TRBJ2-1,CASSNPVQGEGHNEQFF
TRBV7-3,TRBJ1-2,CASSLTGLGYTF
TRBV7-2,TRBJ2-3,CASSFRRDTDTQYF
TRBV6-4,TRBJ2-7,CASRSSGNYEQYF
TRBV19,TRBJ1-5,CASSIERDMGPQHF
TRBV19,TRBJ1-4,CASSPGRSGRLNEKLFF
TRBV2,TRBJ1-2,CASSEAELYGYTF
TRBV6-5,TRBJ1-5,CASSYSGEAAQPQHF
TRBV7-2,TRBJ1-5,CASSRNGGSNQPQHF
TRBV4-1,TRBJ2-5,CASSQGGAGVEETQYF
TRBV6-1,TRBJ1-3,CASSERGQSSGNTIYF
TRBV29-1,TRBJ2-7,CSVDSGTGTYEQYF
TRBV28,TRBJ1-6,CASSPRGYNSPLHF
TRBV28,TRBJ1-5,CASRGGQMAQPQHF
TRBV28,TRBJ1-5,CASALQGSPSNQPQHF
TRBV24-1,TRBJ2-1,CAGRGTSGHNEQFF
TRBV6-2/TRBV6-3,TRBJ2-7,CASSTLSEQYF
TRBV5-5,TRBJ2-1,CASTLGVAGTNEQFF
TRBV18,TRBJ1-1,CASSPRDTEAFF
TRBV7-2,TRBJ2-1,CASSTGIAGNEQFF
TRBV6-2/TRBV6-3,TRBJ1-5,CASSYIEGVSNQPQHF
TRBV6-5,TRBJ2-1,CASRNVEEQFF
TRBV5-1,TRBJ2-7,CASSLESRDPPYEQYF
TRBV7-2,TRBJ2-7,CASGAGTAFYEQYF
TRBV19,TRBJ1-1,CASSYSSNTEAFF
TRBV5-4,TRBJ2-5,CASSLAGGQTQYF
TRBV5-1,TRBJ1-4,CASSQSETVGKLFF
TRBV7-8,TRBJ1-1,CASSWDKTNTEAFF
TRBV4-2,TRBJ2-7,CASSQDLTGGEQYF
TRBV9,TRBJ2-1,CASSKSGGGYNEQFF
TRBV19,TRBJ2-5,CASSPHRTGGNQETQYF
TRBV5-1,TRBJ2-7,CASSRTSGSYEQYF
TRBV2,TRBJ2-3,CASSERGSDTDTQYF
TRBV4-1,TRBJ1-6,CASSQVRGQNSPLHF
TRBV14,TRBJ1-2,CASSAEYYGYTF
TRBV29-1,TRBJ2-7,CSVEDQNEQYF
TRBV19,TRBJ2-7,CASSIYGTGGSYEQYF
TRBV5-5,TRBJ1-2,CASSLGGRVGYGYTF
TRBV27,TRBJ2-2,CASKDSRLPGELFF
TRBV18,TRBJ2-5,CASSPEAPGQEETQYF
TRBV3-1/TRBV3-2,TRBJ2-7,CASSQLAGDHEQYF